Below, 6 T cell receptor beta chains from the same sample are listed, as sequenced in a study of blood T cell repertoires in COVID-19. Sequencing used immunoSEQ multiplex PCR; TCRdb keeps in-frame clones, though not all of them. Among approximately 350,000 clones listed, 85% to 90% were seen once. What was sequenced was peripheral blood. The receptors shown here come from a woman in her seventies with COVID-19, enrolled during active disease.

CDR3 DNA sequence: TGTGCCTGGAATGGGGGGGCTAACTACGAGCAGTACTTC. It specifies CAWNGGANYEQYF. This chain uses TRBV30 with TRBJ2-7; the D gene is possibly TRBD2 (7 bases). Germline V gives CDR1 GTSNPN, CDR2 SVGIG (reference sequence). CDR3 length: 13 residues. V was trimmed by 4 bases and J by 3 bases, leaving 13 bases between them.

On this clone itself: The germline gene is not matched at one end of the junction; a read error may be the cause. The V call is TRBV6-5, the J call TRBJ1-2; 8 bases align to TRBD1. This CDR3 has 14 amino acids. CDR1 is MNHEY, CDR2 SVGAGI, per germline. The CDR3 region is CASSYLTGAYGYTF. CDR3 DNA sequence: TGTGCCAGCAGCTACTTGACAGGGGCTTATGGCTACACCTTC.

The genes are TRBV23-1 and TRBJ1-2; a possible D gene is TRBD1 (6 bases). TRBV23-1 is sorted into the ORF group, with uncertain function. V was clipped by 10 bases and J by 8 bases, with 23 bases between them. This CDR3 is 14 amino acids long. The CDR3 loop reads CATRGPGRGGGYTF. CDR3 coding DNA: TGCGCCACCCGAGGTCCGGGCAGGGGCGGGGGCTACACCTTC.

The chain joins TRBV4-3 to TRBJ2-5; weak D call: TRBD1 (5 bases). Between the trimmed V and J ends, which lost 0 bases and 0 bases, there was a span of 8 bases. This CDR3 region has 15 residues. CDR1 and CDR2 (germline): LGHNA, YSLEER. This CDR3 is CASSQDRQNQETQYF. Written as DNA, the CDR3 is TGCGCCAGCAGCCAAGACCGACAGAACCAAGAGACCCAGTACTTC.

Comment on this clone: Germline and junction disagree at one end, which may indicate a read error. The chain is built from TRBV12-3 or TRBV12-4 and TRBJ2-3; the D is unclear. The CDR3 runs to 9 residues. CDR3 DNA sequence: TGTGCCAGCAGTCCTCTAGAAGATTTT. Translating it yields CASSPLEDF.

This chain links TRBV27 with TRBJ1-5; perhaps TRBD1 as D (5 bases). The CDR3 length is 15 residues. V dropped 6 bases and J dropped 2 bases, with 14 bases sitting between them. Per germline, CDR1 MNHEY and CDR2 SMNVEV (reference sequence). For the CDR3, the DNA is TGTGCCAGCAGCCTGGGGGGTGGTGGCAATCAGCCCCAGCATTTT. This gives the protein CASSLGGGGNQPQHF.